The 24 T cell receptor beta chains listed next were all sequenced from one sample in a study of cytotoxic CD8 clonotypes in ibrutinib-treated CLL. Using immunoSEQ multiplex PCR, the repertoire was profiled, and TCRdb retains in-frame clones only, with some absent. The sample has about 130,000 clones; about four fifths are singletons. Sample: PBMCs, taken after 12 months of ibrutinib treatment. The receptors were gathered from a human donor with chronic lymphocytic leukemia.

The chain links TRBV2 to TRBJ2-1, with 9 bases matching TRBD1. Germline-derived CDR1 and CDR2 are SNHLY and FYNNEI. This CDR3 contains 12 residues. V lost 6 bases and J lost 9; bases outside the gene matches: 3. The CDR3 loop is CASRPDRGEQFF. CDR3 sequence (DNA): TGTGCCAGCAGACCGGACAGGGGTGAGCAGTTCTTC.

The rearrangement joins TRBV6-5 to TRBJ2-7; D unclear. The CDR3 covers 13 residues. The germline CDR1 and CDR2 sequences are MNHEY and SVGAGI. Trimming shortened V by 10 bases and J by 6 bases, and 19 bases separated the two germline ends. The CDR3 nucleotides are TGTGCCACCAAGTCGAGATTGTACGCCGAGCAGTACTTC. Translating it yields CATKSRLYAEQYF.

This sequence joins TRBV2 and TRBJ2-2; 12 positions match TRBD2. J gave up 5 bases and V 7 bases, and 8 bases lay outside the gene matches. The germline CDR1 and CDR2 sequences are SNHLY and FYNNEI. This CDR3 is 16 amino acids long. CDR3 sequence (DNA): TGTGCCAGCACAAGACTAGCGGGAGTGTTTACCGGGGAGCTGTTTTTT. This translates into CASTRLAGVFTGELFF. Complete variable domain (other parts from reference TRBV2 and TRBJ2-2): EPEVTQTPSHQVTQMGQEVILRCVPISNHLYFYWYRQILGQKVEFLVSFYNNEISEKSEIFDDQFSVERPDGSNFTLKIRSTKLEDSAMYFCASTRLAGVFTGELFFGEGSRLTVL.

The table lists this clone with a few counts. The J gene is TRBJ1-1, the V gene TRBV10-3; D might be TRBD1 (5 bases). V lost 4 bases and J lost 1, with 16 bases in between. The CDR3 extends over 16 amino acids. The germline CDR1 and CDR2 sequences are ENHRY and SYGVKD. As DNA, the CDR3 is TGTGCCATCAGTGTTGGATTCAGGGAGAGGAACACTGAAGCTTTCTTT. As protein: CAISVGFRERNTEAFF.

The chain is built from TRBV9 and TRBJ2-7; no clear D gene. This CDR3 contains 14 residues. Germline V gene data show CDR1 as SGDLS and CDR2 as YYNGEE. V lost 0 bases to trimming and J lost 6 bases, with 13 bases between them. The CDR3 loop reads CASSVAVTKGEQYF. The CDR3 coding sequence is TGTGCCAGCAGCGTAGCAGTCACCAAGGGCGAGCAGTACTTC.

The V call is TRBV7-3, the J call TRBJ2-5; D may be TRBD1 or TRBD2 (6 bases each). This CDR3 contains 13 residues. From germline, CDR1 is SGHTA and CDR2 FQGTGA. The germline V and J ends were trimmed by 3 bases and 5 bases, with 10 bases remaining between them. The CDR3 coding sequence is TGTGCCAGCAGCTTGAGGGGGGAGGAGACCCAGTACTTC. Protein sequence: CASSLRGEETQYF.

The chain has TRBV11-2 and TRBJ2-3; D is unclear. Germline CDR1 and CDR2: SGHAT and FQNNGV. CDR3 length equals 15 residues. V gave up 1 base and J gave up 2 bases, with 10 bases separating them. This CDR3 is CASSLVQRHTDTQYF. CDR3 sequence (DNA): TGTGCCAGCAGCTTAGTACAGAGGCACACAGATACGCAGTATTTT. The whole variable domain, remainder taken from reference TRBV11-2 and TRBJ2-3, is EAGVAQSPRYKIIEKRQSVAFWCNPISGHATLYWYQQILGQGPKLLIQFQNNGVVDDSQLPKDRFSAERLKGVDSTLKIQPAKLEDSAVYLCASSLVQRHTDTQYFGPGTRLTVL.

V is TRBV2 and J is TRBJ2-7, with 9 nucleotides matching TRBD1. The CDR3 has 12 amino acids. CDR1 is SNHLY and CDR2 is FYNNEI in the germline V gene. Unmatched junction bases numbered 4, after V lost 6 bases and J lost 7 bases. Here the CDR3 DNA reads TGTGCCAGCAGGACAGGGGGGCGGGAGCAGTACTTC. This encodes CASRTGGREQYF.

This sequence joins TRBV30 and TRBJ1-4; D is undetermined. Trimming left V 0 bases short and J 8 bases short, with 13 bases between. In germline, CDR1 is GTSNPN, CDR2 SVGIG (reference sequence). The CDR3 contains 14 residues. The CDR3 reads CAWSVATSGEKLFF. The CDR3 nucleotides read TGTGCCTGGAGTGTAGCCACTAGTGGGGAAAAACTGTTTTTT. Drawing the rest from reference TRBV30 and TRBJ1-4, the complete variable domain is SQTIHQWPATLVQPVGSPLSLECTVEGTSNPNLYWYRQAAGRGLQLLFYSVGIGQISSEVPQNLSASRPQDRQFILSSKKLLLSDSGFYLCAWSVATSGEKLFFGSGTQLSVL.

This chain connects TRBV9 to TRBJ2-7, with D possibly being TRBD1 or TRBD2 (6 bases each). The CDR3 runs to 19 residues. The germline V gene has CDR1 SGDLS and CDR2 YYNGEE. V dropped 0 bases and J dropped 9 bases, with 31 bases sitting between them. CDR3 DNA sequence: TGTGCCAGCAGCGTAGAGGGCGTCCCAAGATCCGGGGGCCTACGAGGGCAGTACTTC. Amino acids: CASSVEGVPRSGGLRGQYF.

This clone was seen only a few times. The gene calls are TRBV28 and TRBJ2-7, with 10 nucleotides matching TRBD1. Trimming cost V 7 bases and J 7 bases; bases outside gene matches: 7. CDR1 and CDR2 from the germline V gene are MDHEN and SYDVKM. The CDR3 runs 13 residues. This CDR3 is CASTGGQGLEQYF. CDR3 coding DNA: TGTGCCAGCACCGGGGGACAGGGGTTAGAGCAGTACTTC. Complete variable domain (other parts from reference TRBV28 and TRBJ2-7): DVKVTQSSRYLVKRTGEKVFLECVQDMDHENMFWYRQDPGLGLRLIYFSYDVKMKEKGDIPEGYSVSREKKERFSLILESASTNQTSMYLCASTGGQGLEQYFGPGTRLTVT.

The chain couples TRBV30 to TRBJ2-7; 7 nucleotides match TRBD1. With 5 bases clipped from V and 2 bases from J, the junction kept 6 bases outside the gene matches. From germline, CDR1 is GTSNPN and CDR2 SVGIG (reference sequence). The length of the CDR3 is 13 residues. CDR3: CAWGGQAPYEQYF. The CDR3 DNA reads TGTGCCTGGGGCGGACAGGCTCCCTACGAGCAGTACTTC. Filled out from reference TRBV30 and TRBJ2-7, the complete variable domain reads SQTIHQWPATLVQPVGSPLSLECTVEGTSNPNLYWYRQAAGRGLQLLFYSVGIGQISSEVPQNLSASRPQDRQFILSSKKLLLSDSGFYLCAWGGQAPYEQYFGPGTRLTVT.

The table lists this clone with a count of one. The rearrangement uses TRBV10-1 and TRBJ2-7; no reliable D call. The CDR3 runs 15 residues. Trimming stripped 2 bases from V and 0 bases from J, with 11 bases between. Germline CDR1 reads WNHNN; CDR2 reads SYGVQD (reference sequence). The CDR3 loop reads CASSEGRRSSYEQYF. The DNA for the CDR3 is TGCGCCAGCAGTGAGGGTCGGCGTAGCTCCTACGAGCAGTACTTC.

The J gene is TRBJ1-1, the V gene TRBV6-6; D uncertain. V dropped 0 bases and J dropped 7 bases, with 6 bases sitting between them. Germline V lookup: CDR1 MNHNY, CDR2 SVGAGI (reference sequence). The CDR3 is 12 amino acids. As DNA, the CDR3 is TGTGCCAGCAGTTACTCGGCTGATGAAGCTTTCTTT. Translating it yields CASSYSADEAFF.

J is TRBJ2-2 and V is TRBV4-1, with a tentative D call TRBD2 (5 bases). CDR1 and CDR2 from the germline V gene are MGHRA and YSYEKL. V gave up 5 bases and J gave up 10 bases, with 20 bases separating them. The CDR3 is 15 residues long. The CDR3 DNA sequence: TGCGCCAGCAGCTCCCAAACTTCGGCAGCGGCGGAGCTGTTTTTT. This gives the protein CASSSQTSAAAELFF.

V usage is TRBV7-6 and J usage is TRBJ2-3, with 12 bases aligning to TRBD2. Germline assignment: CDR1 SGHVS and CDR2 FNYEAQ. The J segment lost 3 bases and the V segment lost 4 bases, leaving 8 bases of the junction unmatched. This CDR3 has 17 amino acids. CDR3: CASSSTASGRATDTQYF. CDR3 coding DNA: TGTGCCAGCAGCTCCACGGCTAGCGGGAGGGCGACAGATACGCAGTATTTT. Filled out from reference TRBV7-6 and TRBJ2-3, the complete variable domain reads GAGVSQSPRYKVTKRGQDVALRCDPISGHVSLYWYRQALGQGPEFLTYFNYEAQQDKSGLPNDRFSAERPEGSISTLTIQRTEQRDSAMYRCASSSTASGRATDTQYFGPGTRLTVL.

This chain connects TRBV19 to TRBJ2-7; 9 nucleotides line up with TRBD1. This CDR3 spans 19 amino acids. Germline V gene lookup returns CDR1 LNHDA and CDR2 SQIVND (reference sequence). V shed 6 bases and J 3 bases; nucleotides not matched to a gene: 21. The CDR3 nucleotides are TGTGCCAGTAGCCGCTCTTCTCGTCGAGGGACAGGGCACTACTACGAGCAGTACTTC. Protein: CASSRSSRRGTGHYYEQYF. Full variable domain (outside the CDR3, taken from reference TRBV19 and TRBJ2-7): DGGITQSPKYLFRKEGQNVTLSCEQNLNHDAMYWYRQDPGQGLRLIYYSQIVNDFQKGDIAEGYSVSREKKESFPLTVTSAQKNPTAFYLCASSRSSRRGTGHYYEQYFGPGTRLTVT.

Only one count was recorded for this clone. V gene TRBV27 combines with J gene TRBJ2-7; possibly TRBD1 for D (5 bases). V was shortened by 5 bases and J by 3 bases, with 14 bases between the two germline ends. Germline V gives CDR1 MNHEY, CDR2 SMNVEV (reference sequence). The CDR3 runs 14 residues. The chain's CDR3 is CASSEGVPFYEQYF. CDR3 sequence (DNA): TGTGCCAGCAGTGAAGGGGTCCCATTCTACGAGCAGTACTTC.

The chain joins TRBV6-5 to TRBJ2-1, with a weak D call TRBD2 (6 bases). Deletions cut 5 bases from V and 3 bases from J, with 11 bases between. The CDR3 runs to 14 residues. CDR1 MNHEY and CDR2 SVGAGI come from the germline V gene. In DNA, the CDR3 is TGTGCCAGCAGTCCCGGGACTTACTACAATGAGCAGTTCTTC. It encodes CASSPGTYYNEQFF.

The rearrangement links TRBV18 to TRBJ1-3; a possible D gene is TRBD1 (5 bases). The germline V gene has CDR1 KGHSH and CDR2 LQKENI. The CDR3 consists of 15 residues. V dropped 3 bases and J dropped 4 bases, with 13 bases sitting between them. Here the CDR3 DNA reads TGTGCCAGCTCACCGCAGGGAACCCAAGGAAACACCATATATTTT. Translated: CASSPQGTQGNTIYF.

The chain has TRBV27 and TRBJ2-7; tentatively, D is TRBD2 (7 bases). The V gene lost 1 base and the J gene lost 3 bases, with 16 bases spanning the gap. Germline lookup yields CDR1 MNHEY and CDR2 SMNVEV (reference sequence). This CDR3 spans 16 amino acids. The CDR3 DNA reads TGTGCCAGCAGTTTATACCCGGCGGGGGCAGGCTACGAGCAGTACTTC. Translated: CASSLYPAGAGYEQYF.

The CDR3 DNA is TGTGCCAGCAGCCAAAGGACAGGGGGTCGGGGAGCATACTCTGGGGCCAACGTCCTGACTTTC. Encoded protein: CASSQRTGGRGAYSGANVLTF. The chain couples TRBV4-2 to TRBJ2-6, with 10 bases that match TRBD1. The ends lost 2 bases at V and 0 bases at J; junction bases unmatched: 13. This CDR3 is built from 21 residues. In germline, CDR1 is LGHNA, CDR2 YNFKEQ.

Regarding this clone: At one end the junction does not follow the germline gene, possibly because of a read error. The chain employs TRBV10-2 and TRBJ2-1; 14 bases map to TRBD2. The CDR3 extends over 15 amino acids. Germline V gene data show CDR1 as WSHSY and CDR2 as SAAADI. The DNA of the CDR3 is TGCGCCACCAGTCTCGGGACTAGCGGGAGCTATGAGCAGTTCTTC. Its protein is CATSLGTSGSYEQFF.

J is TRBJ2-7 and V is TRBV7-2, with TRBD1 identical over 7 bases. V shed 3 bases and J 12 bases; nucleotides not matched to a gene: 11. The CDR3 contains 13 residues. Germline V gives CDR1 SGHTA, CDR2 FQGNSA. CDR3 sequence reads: CASSLGQLGRWYF. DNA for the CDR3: TGTGCCAGCAGCTTGGGACAGTTGGGCCGTTGGTACTTC.